These 26 T cell receptor beta chains share one sample of origin, sequenced in a study of blood T cell repertoires in COVID-19. The table came from immunoSEQ multiplex PCR; TCRdb's copy has only in-frame clones and leaves some out. Among 200,000 to 250,000 clones listed, approximately 86% were seen once. Material for sequencing was PBMCs or T cells enriched from blood (not recorded which). Every receptor here comes from a woman aged 25 to 39 who had been exposed to COVID-19.

J is TRBJ1-4 and V is TRBV10-3, with D tentatively TRBD1 (6 bases). The ends were cut back, 0 bases at V and 2 bases at J, with 13 bases in the middle. This CDR3 has 17 amino acids. Germline lookup yields CDR1 ENHRY and CDR2 SYGVKD. The CDR3 region is CAISESAGAGTNEKLFF. CDR3 DNA: TGTGCCATCAGTGAGTCGGCGGGGGCAGGCACTAATGAAAAACTGTTTTTT.

This chain links TRBV7-8 with TRBJ1-1; D remains ambiguous. This CDR3 has 15 amino acids. The V end was cut by 5 bases, the J end by 1 base, with 14 bases between. Germline CDR1 reads SGHVS; CDR2 reads FQNEAQ. The CDR3 DNA sequence: TGTGCCAGCAGCCCCTCTTTCCACTCGAACACTGAAGCTTTCTTT. It encodes CASSPSFHSNTEAFF.

This chain connects TRBV29-1 to TRBJ2-1, with TRBD2 identical over 7 bases. The V segment lost 2 bases and the J segment 6 bases; nucleotides outside the gene matches: 4. The CDR3 is 13 residues long. CDR1 and CDR2 (germline): SQVTM, ANQGSEA. Written as DNA, the CDR3 is TGCAGCGTTGAACTAGCGGCTTTCAATGAGCAGTTCTTC. It encodes CSVELAAFNEQFF.

This chain links TRBV2 with TRBJ1-2, with 10 nucleotides matching TRBD1. CDR1 SNHLY and CDR2 FYNNEI come from the germline V gene. This CDR3 contains 14 residues. The trim removed 6 bases at V and 7 bases at J, leaving 8 bases unmatched. This chain's CDR3 is CASRGTGEVGGYTF. In nucleotides, the CDR3 is TGTGCCAGCAGGGGGACAGGGGAGGTTGGTGGCTACACCTTC.

This clone was recorded once. The rearrangement links TRBV3-1 (or the pseudogene TRBV3-2) to TRBJ2-5; D ambiguous. V was shortened by 8 bases and J by 5 bases, with 21 bases between the two germline ends. Germline CDR1 reads LGHDT; CDR2 reads YNNKEL (reference sequence). CDR3 size: 15 residues. The CDR3 DNA sequence: TGTGCCAGCGCAGGTTGGCAAGTGAATAGGGAGACCCAGTACTTC. Its translation: CASAGWQVNRETQYF.

This clone was observed a few times. The chain recombines TRBV7-9 with TRBJ1-2; TRBD1 is a possible D gene (6 bases). Deletions cut 3 bases from V and 0 bases from J, with 11 bases between. Germline V gives CDR1 SEHNR, CDR2 FQNEAQ (reference sequence). This CDR3 has 15 amino acids. The CDR3 nucleotides read TGTGCCAGCAGCTTTGGGCAGGGGACTAACTATGGCTACACCTTC. It translates to CASSFGQGTNYGYTF.

The chain recombines TRBV5-1 with TRBJ1-6, with a possible D match to TRBD1 (5 bases). V was cut by 6 bases and J by 9 bases, with 10 bases left in between. CDR1 is SGHRS and CDR2 is YFSETQ in the germline V gene. The CDR3 contains 12 residues. The CDR3 here is CASTDQGSPLHF. CDR3 nucleotide sequence: TGCGCCAGCACGGATCAGGGTTCACCCCTCCACTTT. Based on the CDR3 plus reference TRBV5-1 and TRBJ1-6, the full variable domain is KAGVTQTPRYLIKTRGQQVTLSCSPISGHRSVSWYQQTPGQGLQFLFEYFSETQRNKGNFPGRFSGRQFSNSRSEMNVSTLELGDSALYLCASTDQGSPLHFGNGTRLTVT.

The chain links TRBV14 to TRBJ2-1; tentative D call: TRBD1 (7 bases). The CDR3 covers 16 residues. V was pared by 1 base and J by 5 bases, with 15 bases between. CDR1 SGHDN and CDR2 FVKESK come from the germline V gene. The CDR3 is CASSQGLTRGHNEQFF. CDR3 bases: TGTGCCAGCAGCCAAGGGCTGACTAGGGGGCACAATGAGCAGTTCTTC.

The chain is built from TRBV3-1 (or the pseudogene TRBV3-2) and TRBJ2-5; TRBD1 matches at 7 bases. From germline, CDR1 is LGHDT and CDR2 YNNKEL (reference sequence). CDR3 size: 15 residues. The V gene end was trimmed by 1 base and the J gene end by 5 bases; junction bases not matched to a gene: 7. The CDR3: CASSQVQGPLETQYF. The CDR3, as DNA: TGTGCCAGCAGCCAAGTACAGGGGCCATTGGAGACCCAGTACTTC.

The CDR3 sequence is CASSLGGGAANEQFF. The CDR3 DNA follows: TGTGCCAGCAGTTTAGGCGGGGGGGCTGCTAATGAGCAGTTCTTC. This chain connects TRBV27 to TRBJ2-1; 9 bases agree with TRBD2. The CDR3 totals 15 residues. Germline CDR1 reads MNHEY; CDR2 reads SMNVEV (reference sequence). With V trimmed by 2 bases and J by 7 bases, 6 bases remained unmatched.

This chain uses TRBV5-4 with TRBJ1-1, with 7 bases identical to TRBD1. This CDR3 has 15 amino acids. CDR1 is SGHNT and CDR2 is YYREEE in the germline V gene (reference sequence). Germline trimming cut 4 bases from V and 5 bases from J; bases unmatched to any gene: 11. CDR3 nucleotides: TGTGCCAGCAGCCCAGAAACAGGGGTTTGGACTGAAGCTTTCTTT. Encoded protein: CASSPETGVWTEAFF.

The chain is built from TRBV5-1 and TRBJ2-5; 8 nucleotides agree with TRBD1. Germline CDR1 reads SGHRS; CDR2 reads YFSETQ. The trim removed 5 bases at V and 5 bases at J, leaving 11 bases unmatched. This CDR3 comprises 15 residues. This CDR3 is CASRAGTGAGETQYF. CDR3 DNA: TGCGCCAGCAGAGCCGGGACAGGCGCAGGGGAGACCCAGTACTTC.

V and J are TRBV27 and TRBJ1-1; D gene uncertain. Between the trimmed V and J ends, which lost 3 bases and 4 bases, there was a span of 12 bases. This CDR3 has 14 amino acids. Germline V gene sequence: CDR1 MNHEY, CDR2 SMNVEV (reference sequence). The CDR3 bases are TGTGCCAGCAGTTTGTCCACGGGGAGCACTGAAGCTTTCTTT. This encodes CASSLSTGSTEAFF.

V and J are TRBV7-7 and TRBJ1-6; D is uncertain. Germline CDR1 and CDR2: SSHAT and FNYEAQ (reference sequence). This CDR3 is 16 amino acids long. Trimming cost V 7 bases and J 5 bases, with 18 bases left between them. This chain's CDR3 is CASTFSRRRHNSPLHF. The CDR3 DNA reads TGTGCCAGCACCTTCTCCCGGAGACGCCATAATTCACCCCTCCACTTT.

The chain couples TRBV5-1 to TRBJ1-4; 9 nucleotides match TRBD1. With V trimmed by 4 bases and J by 2 bases, 9 bases remained unmatched. The CDR3 covers 17 residues. Germline V lookup: CDR1 SGHRS, CDR2 YFSETQ. The DNA for the CDR3 is TGCGCCAGCAGCCTTCGCGGGACAGGGCGTACTAATGAAAAACTGTTTTTT. It is translated as CASSLRGTGRTNEKLFF.

CDR3 residues: CASSFLRTGGETIPLHF. As DNA, the CDR3 is TGTGCCAGCAGCTTTCTCCGGACAGGGGGAGAGACTATACCCCTCCACTTT. The rearrangement links TRBV7-8 to TRBJ1-6; TRBD1 matches 10 bases. This CDR3 is 17 amino acids long. J lost 12 bases, V lost 3 bases, and 14 bases had no gene match. CDR1 and CDR2 (germline): SGHVS, FQNEAQ.

The chain employs TRBV10-3 and TRBJ2-7; TRBD2 is a possible D gene (5 bases). Trimming shortened V by 3 bases and J by 3 bases, and 18 bases separated the two germline ends. The CDR3 totals 16 residues. Germline values: CDR1 ENHRY, CDR2 SYGVKD. CDR3 loop: CAISDKGRRAHYEQYF. For the CDR3, the DNA is TGTGCCATCAGTGACAAAGGACGGCGGGCGCACTACGAGCAGTACTTC.

J is TRBJ2-1 and V is TRBV12-5; 9 nucleotides align to TRBD1. Germline CDR1 is LGHNT and CDR2 is FRNRAP. J lost 11 bases, V lost 5 bases, and 4 bases had no gene match. The CDR3 consists of 12 residues. CDR3 protein: CASGPTGGKQFF. DNA for the CDR3: TGTGCTAGTGGTCCGACAGGGGGGAAGCAGTTCTTC. The variable domain in full, completed from reference TRBV12-5 and TRBJ2-1, reads DARVTQTPRHKVTEMGQEVTMRCQPILGHNTVFWYRQTMMQGLELLAYFRNRAPLDDSGMPKDRFSAEMPDATLATLKIQPSEPRDSAVYFCASGPTGGKQFFGPGTRLTVL.

CDR3 sequence: CSVVAGGRTEAFF. Written as DNA, the CDR3 is TGCAGCGTTGTGGCAGGGGGAAGGACTGAAGCTTTCTTT. The rearrangement uses TRBV29-1 and TRBJ1-1; 7 nucleotides line up with TRBD1. V lost 4 bases and J lost 5; bases outside the gene matches: 7. Germline assignment: CDR1 SQVTM and CDR2 ANQGSEA. CDR3 length: 13 amino acids. Using reference TRBV29-1 and TRBJ1-1 for the parts outside the CDR3, the full variable domain is SAVISQKPSRDICQRGTSLTIQCQVDSQVTMMFWYRQQPGQSLTLIATANQGSEATYESGFVIDKFPISRPNLTFSTLTVSNMSPEDSSIYLCSVVAGGRTEAFFGQGTRLTVV.

The chain couples TRBV21-1 to TRBJ2-7; the DNA was not used to check the table's D call, TRBD1. TRBV21-1 has pseudogene status. This CDR3 is 15 amino acids long. For the CDR3, the DNA is TGTGCCAGCAGCAAAGCAACAGGGGGGGACTACGAGCAGTACTTC. This encodes CASSKATGGDYEQYF.

The rearrangement joins TRBV5-4 to TRBJ1-6, with D maybe TRBD1 (6 bases). V was clipped by 5 bases and J by 5 bases, with 17 bases between them. Germline V CDR1 and CDR2: SGHNT, YYREEE (reference sequence). The CDR3 has 16 residues. The CDR3 sequence is CASREQGTFDNSPLHF. The CDR3 DNA reads as TGTGCCAGCAGAGAACAGGGAACTTTTGATAATTCACCCCTCCACTTT.

The V and J genes are TRBV24-1 and TRBJ2-5; 8 positions match TRBD1. J was trimmed by 4 bases and V by 7 bases; bases with no gene match: 10. In germline, CDR1 is KGHDR, CDR2 SFDVKD. The CDR3 runs to 15 residues. For the CDR3, the DNA is TGTGCCACCAGCGCCGGGACAGGTCGAAGAGAGACCCAGTACTTC. Translating it yields CATSAGTGRRETQYF.

CDR3 sequence (DNA): TGTGCCAGCTCAAGTACTCTTGTTAATGAAAAACTGTTTTTT. Encoded protein: CASSSTLVNEKLFF. The rearrangement joins TRBV18 to TRBJ1-4; D is undetermined. V lost 5 bases and J 4 bases, leaving 11 bases between the germline ends. Looked up from germline, CDR1 is KGHSH and CDR2 is LQKENI. The CDR3 length is 14 residues.

This chain connects TRBV6-5 to TRBJ1-6, with D possibly matching TRBD1 (6 bases). The V gene lost 4 bases and the J gene lost 12 bases, with 22 bases spanning the gap. The length of the CDR3 is 16 residues. CDR1 is MNHEY and CDR2 is SVGAGI in the germline V gene. The CDR3: CASSSHEGGPKIPLHF. CDR3 DNA: TGTGCCAGCAGTTCTCATGAAGGGGGTCCTAAAATACCCCTCCACTTT.

The V and J genes are TRBV27 and TRBJ2-7; TRBD1 matches 9 bases. The CDR3 contains 15 residues. Germline V lookup: CDR1 MNHEY, CDR2 SMNVEV (reference sequence). V shed 5 bases, J shed 0 bases, and the junction held 5 bases outside the gene matches. The chain's CDR3 is CASSLGTGSSYEQYF. CDR3 DNA: TGTGCCAGCAGTCTTGGGACAGGGAGCTCCTACGAGCAGTACTTC.

The chain's CDR3 is CAISEGQGMNTEAFF. In nucleotides, the CDR3 is TGTGCCATCAGTGAGGGACAGGGCATGAACACTGAAGCTTTCTTT. The V gene is TRBV10-3, the J gene TRBJ1-1; 8 bases align to TRBD1. In germline, CDR1 is ENHRY, CDR2 SYGVKD. The J segment lost 0 bases and the V segment lost 2 bases, leaving 2 bases of the junction unmatched. The length of the CDR3 is 15 residues.